This T cell receptor (beta chain) was profiled in a study of T-cell reconstitution after alpha-beta-depleted transplantation in children. General study results and limits: As was reported, about two months after transplant, alpha-beta T cells came from several hundred expanded graft clones.

CDR3 size: 14 residues. Germline values: CDR1 MNHEY, CDR2 SVGAGI. V gave up 3 bases and J gave up 0 bases; unmatched junction bases: 2. Preparation of the TCRbeta library involved a method that used unique molecular identifiers. In TCRdb, the PCR reads were re-called with MiXCR into one record per CDR3 protein. Seen here are about 830,000 distinct CDR3 sequences, 16% observed once, and the top ten hold under 6%. Details on this clonotype: Its antigen is unknown.

The sequenced sample was PBMCs, mostly from graft donor cells, obtained 360 days after TCRalphabeta/CD19-depleted stem cell transplant. The TCR comes from a male patient younger than 18 who had a stem cell transplant for acute lymphoblastic leukemia, so the T cells may come from the graft donor. The gene calls are TRBV6-5 and TRBJ2-7; 7 positions agree with TRBD2. CDR3 nucleotides: TGTGCCAGCAGTTATAGCGGGCTCTCCTACGAGCAGTACTTC. This gives the protein CASSYSGLSYEQYF.